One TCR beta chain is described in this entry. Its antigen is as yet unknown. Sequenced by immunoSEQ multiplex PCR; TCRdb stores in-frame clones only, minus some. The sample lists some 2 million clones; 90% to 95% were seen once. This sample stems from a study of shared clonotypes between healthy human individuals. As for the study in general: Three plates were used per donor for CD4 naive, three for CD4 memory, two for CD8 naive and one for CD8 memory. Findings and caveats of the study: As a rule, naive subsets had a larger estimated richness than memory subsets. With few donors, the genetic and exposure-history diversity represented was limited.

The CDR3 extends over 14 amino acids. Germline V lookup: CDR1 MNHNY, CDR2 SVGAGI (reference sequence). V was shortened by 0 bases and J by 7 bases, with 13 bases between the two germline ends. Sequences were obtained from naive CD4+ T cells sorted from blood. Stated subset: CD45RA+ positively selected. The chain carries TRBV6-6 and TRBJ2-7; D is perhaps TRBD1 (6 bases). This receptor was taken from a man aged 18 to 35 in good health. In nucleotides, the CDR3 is TGTGCCAGCAGTTACTCGGTACAGGGTGGGGAGCAGTACTTC. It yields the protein CASSYSVQGGEQYF.